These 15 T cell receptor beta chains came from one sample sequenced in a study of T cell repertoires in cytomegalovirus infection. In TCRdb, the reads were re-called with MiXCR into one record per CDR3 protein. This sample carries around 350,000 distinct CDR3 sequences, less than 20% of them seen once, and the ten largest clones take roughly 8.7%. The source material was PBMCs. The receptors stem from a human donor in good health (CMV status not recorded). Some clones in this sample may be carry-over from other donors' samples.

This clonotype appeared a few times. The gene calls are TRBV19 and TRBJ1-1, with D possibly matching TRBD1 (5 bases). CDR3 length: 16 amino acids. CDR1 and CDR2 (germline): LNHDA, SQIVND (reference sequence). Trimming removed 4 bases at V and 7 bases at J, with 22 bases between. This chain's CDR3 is CASSTLPGRQKGEAFF. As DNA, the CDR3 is TGTGCCAGTAGTACTTTACCGGGACGGCAGAAGGGTGAAGCTTTCTTT.

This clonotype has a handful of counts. The CDR3 is CSAIDRLAGGLAQYF. The CDR3 DNA sequence: TGCAGTGCTATAGATCGCCTAGCGGGGGGGTTGGCGCAGTATTTT. The chain has TRBV20-1 and TRBJ2-3; 12 bases align to TRBD2. Germline V lookup: CDR1 DFQATT, CDR2 SNEGSKA (reference sequence). This CDR3 comprises 15 residues. Trimming at V came to 4 bases and at J to 10 bases, leaving 12 bases not matched to a gene.

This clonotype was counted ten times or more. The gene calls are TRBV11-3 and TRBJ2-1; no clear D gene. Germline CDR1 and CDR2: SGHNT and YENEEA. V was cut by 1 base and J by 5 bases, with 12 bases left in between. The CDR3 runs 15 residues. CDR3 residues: CASSLAETSHNEQFF. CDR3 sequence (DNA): TGTGCCAGCAGCTTAGCGGAAACAAGCCACAATGAGCAGTTCTTC.

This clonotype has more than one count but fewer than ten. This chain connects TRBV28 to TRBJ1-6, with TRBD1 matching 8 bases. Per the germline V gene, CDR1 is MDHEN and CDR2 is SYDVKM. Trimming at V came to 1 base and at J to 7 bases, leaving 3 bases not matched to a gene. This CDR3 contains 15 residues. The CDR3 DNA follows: TGTGCCAGCAGTTTATATCGACAGGGGAATTCACCCCTCCACTTT. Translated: CASSLYRQGNSPLHF.

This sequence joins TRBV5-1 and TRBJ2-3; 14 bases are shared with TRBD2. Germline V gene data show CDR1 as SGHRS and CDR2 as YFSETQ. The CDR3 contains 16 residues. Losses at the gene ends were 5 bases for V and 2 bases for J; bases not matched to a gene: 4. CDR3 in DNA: TGCGCCAGCAGAAAGACTAGCGGGAGGGTCACAGATACGCAGTATTTT. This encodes CASRKTSGRVTDTQYF.

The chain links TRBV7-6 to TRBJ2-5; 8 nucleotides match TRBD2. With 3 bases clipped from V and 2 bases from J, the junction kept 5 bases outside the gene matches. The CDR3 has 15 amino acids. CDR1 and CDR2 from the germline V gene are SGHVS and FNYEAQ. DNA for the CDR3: TGTGCCAGCAGCTTCGGCGGGGGGCCACAAGAGACCCAGTACTTC. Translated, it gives CASSFGGGPQETQYF. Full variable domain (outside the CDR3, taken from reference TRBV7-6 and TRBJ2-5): GAGVSQSPRYKVTKRGQDVALRCDPISGHVSLYWYRQALGQGPEFLTYFNYEAQQDKSGLPNDRFSAERPEGSISTLTIQRTEQRDSAMYRCASSFGGGPQETQYFGPGTRLLVL.

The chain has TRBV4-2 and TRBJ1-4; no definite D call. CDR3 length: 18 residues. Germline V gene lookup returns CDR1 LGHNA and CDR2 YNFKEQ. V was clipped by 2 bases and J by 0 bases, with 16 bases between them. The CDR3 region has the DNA TGTGCCAGCAGCCAAAGGCAGGCGGGAACTACAACTAATGAAAAACTGTTTTTT. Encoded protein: CASSQRQAGTTTNEKLFF.

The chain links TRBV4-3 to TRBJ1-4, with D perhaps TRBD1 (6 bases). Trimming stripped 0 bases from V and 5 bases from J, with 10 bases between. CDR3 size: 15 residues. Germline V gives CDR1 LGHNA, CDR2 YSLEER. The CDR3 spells CASSQDQGWNEKLFF. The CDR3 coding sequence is TGCGCCAGCAGCCAAGATCAGGGGTGGAATGAAAAACTGTTTTTT.

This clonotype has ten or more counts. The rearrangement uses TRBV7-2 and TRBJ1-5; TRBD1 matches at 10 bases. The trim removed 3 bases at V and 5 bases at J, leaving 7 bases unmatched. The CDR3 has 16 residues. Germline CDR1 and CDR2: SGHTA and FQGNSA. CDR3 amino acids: CASSFGGTGADQPQHF. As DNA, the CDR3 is TGTGCCAGCAGCTTTGGGGGGACAGGGGCCGATCAGCCCCAGCATTTT.

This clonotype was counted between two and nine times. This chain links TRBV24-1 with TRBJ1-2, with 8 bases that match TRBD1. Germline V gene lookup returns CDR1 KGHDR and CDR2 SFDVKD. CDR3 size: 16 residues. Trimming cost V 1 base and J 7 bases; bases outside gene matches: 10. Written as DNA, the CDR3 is TGTGCCACCAGTGATTTCGTCGCCGACAGGGGAGGTGGCTACACCTTC. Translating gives CATSDFVADRGGGYTF.

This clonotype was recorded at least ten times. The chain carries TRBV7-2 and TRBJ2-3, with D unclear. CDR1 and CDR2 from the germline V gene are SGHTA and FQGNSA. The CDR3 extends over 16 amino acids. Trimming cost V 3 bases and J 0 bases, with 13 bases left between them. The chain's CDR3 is CASSFVSPASTDTQYF. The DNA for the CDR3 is TGTGCCAGCAGCTTTGTGTCTCCCGCTAGCACAGATACGCAGTATTTT.

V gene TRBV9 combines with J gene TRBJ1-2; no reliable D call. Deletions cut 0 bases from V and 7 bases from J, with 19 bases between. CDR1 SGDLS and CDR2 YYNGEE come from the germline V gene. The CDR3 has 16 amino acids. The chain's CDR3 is CASSVGEGALAFGYTF. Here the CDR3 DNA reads TGTGCCAGCAGCGTAGGGGAGGGCGCGTTAGCGTTTGGCTACACCTTC.

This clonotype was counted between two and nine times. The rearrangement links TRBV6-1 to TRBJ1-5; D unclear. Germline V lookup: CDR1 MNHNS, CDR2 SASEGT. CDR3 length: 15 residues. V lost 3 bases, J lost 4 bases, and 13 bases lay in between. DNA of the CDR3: TGTGCCAGCAGTGAGTACCGCAGCCCTAATCAGCCCCAGCATTTT. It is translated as CASSEYRSPNQPQHF.

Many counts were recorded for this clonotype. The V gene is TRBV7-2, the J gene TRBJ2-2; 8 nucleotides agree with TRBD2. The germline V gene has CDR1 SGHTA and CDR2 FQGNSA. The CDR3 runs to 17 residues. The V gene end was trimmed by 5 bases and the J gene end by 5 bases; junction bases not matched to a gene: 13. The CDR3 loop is CASSPPRAGDWTGELFF. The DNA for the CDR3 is TGTGCCAGCAGCCCCCCAAGAGCGGGAGATTGGACCGGGGAGCTGTTTTTT.

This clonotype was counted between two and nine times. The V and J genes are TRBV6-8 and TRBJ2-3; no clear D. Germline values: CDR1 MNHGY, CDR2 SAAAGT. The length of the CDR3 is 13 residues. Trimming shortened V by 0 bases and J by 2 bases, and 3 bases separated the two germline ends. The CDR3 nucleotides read TGTGCCAGCAGTTACTCCTTCACAGATACGCAGTATTTT. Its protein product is CASSYSFTDTQYF.